The clone carrying this TCR beta chain was detected a few times. Its antigen is as yet unknown. This entry belongs to a study of cytomegalovirus exposure and HLA in healthy donors. CDR1 and CDR2 (germline): SGHTA, FQGNSA. V lost 5 bases, J lost 2 bases, and 8 bases lay in between. The CDR3 length is 13 residues. PCR amplification relied on 60 Vbeta primers (plus 13 Jbeta primers). The protocol was immunoSEQ multiplex PCR, while the TCRdb copy is restricted to in-frame clones and leaves out a portion. The sample has about 78,000 clones; 55% to 85% are singletons. Study results and limitations: An analysis was carried out at a later point. It showed that HLA-associated TCR beta chains were more clonally expanded than equally common non-associated chains.

This receptor was obtained from a woman in her thirties or forties in good health and CMV-seropositive. The chain uses TRBV7-2 and TRBJ2-3, with D perhaps TRBD1 (5 bases). What was sequenced was PBMCs. Here the CDR3 DNA reads TGTGCCAGCAGCGGGGCGCCCACAGATACGCAGTATTTT. Translating gives CASSGAPTDTQYF.